This TCR beta chain was documented in a study of graft-versus-host responses after intestinal transplantation. Points from the study as a whole: GvH clone levels peaked in circulation, and this peak was associated with early post-transplant HvG declines. The recipient marrow held GvH clones, and some of them showed up first in ileum or blood.

Profiled with immunoSEQ multiplex PCR; TCRdb holds only in-frame clones, not every one. The sample includes about 93,000 clones, 80% to 95% of them seen just once. J gave up 6 bases and V 7 bases, and 10 bases lay outside the gene matches. The CDR3 is 14 residues long. Germline V gene lookup returns CDR1 LNHDA and CDR2 SQIVND (reference sequence). In the case of this clone: Its antigen remains unknown.

This chain joins TRBV19 and TRBJ2-7, with 9 bases matching TRBD1. The clonotype comes from a human donor who received an intestinal transplant. The sequences come from unstimulated CD8+ T cells sorted from spleen or lymph node cells, collected before intestinal transplant. As DNA, the CDR3 is TGTGCCAGTACCCCCGGGACAGGGTTCGGCGAGCAGTACTTC. It yields the protein CASTPGTGFGEQYF. The full variable domain, its missing parts supplied by reference TRBV19 and TRBJ2-7, is DGGITQSPKYLFRKEGQNVTLSCEQNLNHDAMYWYRQDPGQGLRLIYYSQIVNDFQKGDIAEGYSVSREKKESFPLTVTSAQKNPTAFYLCASTPGTGFGEQYFGPGTRLTVT.